The T cell receptor beta chain under discussion was sequenced for a study of OX40 agonist ivuxolimab in advanced cancers. Study-wide context: The costimulatory receptor OX40 (CD134) was targeted by ivuxolimab, a fully human IgG2 agonistic monoclonal antibody. Intravenous ivuxolimab was administered to patients every 2 weeks at six dose levels: 0.01, 0.1, 0.3, 1.5, 3 and 10 mg/kg. Of the approximately 50 dose-escalation patients, hepatocellular carcinoma was present in about 19, melanoma in roughly 15, renal cell carcinoma in 9 and head and neck cancer in 9. The dose-escalation cohort was roughly 80% male with a mean age of about 60 years, ranging from roughly 20 to 85. Patients were allowed to have had prior anti-PD-1, anti-PD-L1 or anti-CTLA-4 therapy, and approximately 37% of the dose-escalation patients had been treated with checkpoint inhibitors. Partial responses occurred in three dose-escalation patients: two with cutaneous melanoma and one with hepatocellular carcinoma. The purpose of peripheral TCRbeta sequencing was to test whether ivuxolimab changed TCR sequence diversity and led to clonal T-cell expansion. The paper covers the monotherapy dose-escalation part of the phase I ivuxolimab trial, which included N of about 56 patients.

CDR1 LGHNA and CDR2 YNFKEQ were looked up in the germline V gene. Measured from the cysteine to the phenylalanine, the CDR3 is 16 residues long. The sequence is cut down to CDR3 DNA, 48 bases in frame from base 1. The trial excluded patients who had a history of autoimmune disease or who were on systemic immunosuppression. Peripheral blood for TCR sequencing was collected from all dose cohorts at baseline, on cycle 4 day 1, and on cycle 7 day 1. Samples came from an open-label, multicenter, first-in-human phase I dose-escalation trial of ivuxolimab. Adults with locally advanced or metastatic melanoma, renal cell, hepatocellular, or head and neck squamous cell carcinoma were enrolled in the trial. Before TCR sequencing, CD4+ T cells and CD8+ T cells were sorted from peripheral blood as separate populations. With regard to this clone: The target of this receptor is not known. No quality values exist for individual bases; no much larger clone is one base distant.

Study-wide findings and limitations: After ivuxolimab, more expanded clones were found on average in CD8+ T cells than in CD4+ T cells. Low levels of normalized T-cell clonal expansion were also seen in some nonresponding patients. At doses of 0.1 to 3.0 mg/kg, clonal expansion of both CD4+ and CD8+ T cells in blood was seen between baseline and week 6. The antigen specificity of the clonally expanded peripheral T cells was not determined. In partial responders in the 0.1-3.0 mg/kg groups, normalized peripheral clonal expansion was found to be among the lowest, especially among CD8+ T cells.

To sequence the TCRbeta CDR3 region, genomic DNA was isolated from the sorted cells. The immunoSEQ Assay was used to sequence the TCRbeta CDR3 regions. TCRdb's version of the immuneACCESS table is confined to in-frame rearrangements and falls short of the full clone set. An unresolved V gene accounts for under half of the shortfall where checked; the remainder is of unknown origin. This sample comprises more than 35,000 clones, over 60% of them detected only once. The ten largest clones represent about 8.8% of the sample. The TCR originated in an adult with an advanced solid tumor such as melanoma, head and neck, liver or kidney cancer. The sample here was CD4+ or CD8+ T cells sorted from blood, taken in a trial of the OX40 agonist ivuxolimab. The chain is encoded by TRBV4-2 joined to TRBJ2-5; the best D guess is TRBD2, with 6 bases matching. The J call may be wrong; the DNA end is better matched by TRBJ2-7. The CDR3 region reads CASSQSGDLSSYEQYF. The DNA sequence is TGTGCCAGCAGCCAATCCGGGGACTTAAGCTCCTACGAGCAGTACTTC.